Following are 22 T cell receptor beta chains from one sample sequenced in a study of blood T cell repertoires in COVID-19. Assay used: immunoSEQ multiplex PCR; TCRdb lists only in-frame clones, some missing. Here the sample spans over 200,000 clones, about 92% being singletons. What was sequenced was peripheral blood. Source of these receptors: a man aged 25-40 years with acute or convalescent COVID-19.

This chain's CDR3 is CASSQEGTSGLQYF. For the CDR3, the DNA is TGCGCCAGCAGCCAAGAAGGGACTAGCGGGTTGCAGTATTTT. The chain carries TRBV4-1 and TRBJ2-3; TRBD2 aligns across 12 bases. J was trimmed by 11 bases and V by 0 bases; bases with no gene match: 3. The CDR3 extends over 14 amino acids. The germline gives CDR1 MGHRA, CDR2 YSYEKL.

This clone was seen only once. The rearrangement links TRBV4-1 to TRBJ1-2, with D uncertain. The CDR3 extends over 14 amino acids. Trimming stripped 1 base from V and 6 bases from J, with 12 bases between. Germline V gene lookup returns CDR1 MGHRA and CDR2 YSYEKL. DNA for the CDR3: TGCGCCAGCAGCCAAGTCGCCAGAAGTCATGGCTACACCTTC. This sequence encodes CASSQVARSHGYTF.

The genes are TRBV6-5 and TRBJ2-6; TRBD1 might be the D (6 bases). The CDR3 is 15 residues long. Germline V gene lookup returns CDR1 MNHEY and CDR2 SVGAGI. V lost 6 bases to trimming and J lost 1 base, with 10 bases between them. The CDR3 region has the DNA TGTGCCAGCAGATCAACAGGGTCTGGGGCCAACGTCCTGACTTTC. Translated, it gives CASRSTGSGANVLTF.

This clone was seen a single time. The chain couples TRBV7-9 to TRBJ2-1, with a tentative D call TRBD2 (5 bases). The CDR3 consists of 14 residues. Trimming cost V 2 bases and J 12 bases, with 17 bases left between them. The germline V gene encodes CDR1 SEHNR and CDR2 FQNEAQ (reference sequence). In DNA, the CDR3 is TGTGCCAGCAGCTTAACTAGATCTCCTTCTAGGCAGTTCTTC. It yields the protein CASSLTRSPSRQFF.

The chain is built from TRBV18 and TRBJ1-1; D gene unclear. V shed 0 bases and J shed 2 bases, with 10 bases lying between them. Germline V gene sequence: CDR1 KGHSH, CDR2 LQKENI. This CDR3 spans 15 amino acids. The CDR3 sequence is CASSPPRDENTEAFF. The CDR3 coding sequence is TGTGCCAGCTCACCACCGAGGGATGAAAACACTGAAGCTTTCTTT. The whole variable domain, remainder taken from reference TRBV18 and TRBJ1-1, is NAGVMQNPRHLVRRRGQEARLRCSPMKGHSHVYWYRQLPEEGLKFMVYLQKENIIDESGMPKERFSAEFPKEGPSILRIQQVVRGDSAAYFCASSPPRDENTEAFFGQGTRLTVV.

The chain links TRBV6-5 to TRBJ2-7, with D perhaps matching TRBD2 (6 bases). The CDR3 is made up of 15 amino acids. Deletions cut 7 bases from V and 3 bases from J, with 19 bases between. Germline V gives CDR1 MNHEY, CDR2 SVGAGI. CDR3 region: CASMPDAGSFYEQYF. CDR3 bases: TGTGCCAGCATGCCGGACGCCGGGAGTTTCTACGAGCAGTACTTC.

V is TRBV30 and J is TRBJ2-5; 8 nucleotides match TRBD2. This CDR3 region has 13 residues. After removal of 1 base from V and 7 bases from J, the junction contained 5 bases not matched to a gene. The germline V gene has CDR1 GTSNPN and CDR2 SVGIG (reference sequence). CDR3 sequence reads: CAWSARSGGTQYF. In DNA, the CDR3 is TGTGCCTGGAGTGCCCGGAGCGGGGGGACCCAGTACTTC.

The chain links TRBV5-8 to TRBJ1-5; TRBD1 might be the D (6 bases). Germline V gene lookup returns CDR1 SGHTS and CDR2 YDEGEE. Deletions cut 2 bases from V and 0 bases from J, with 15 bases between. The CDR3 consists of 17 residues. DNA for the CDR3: TGTGCCAGCAGCTTAAAACAGGGACTATATAGCAATCAGCCCCAGCATTTT. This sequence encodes CASSLKQGLYSNQPQHF.

Written as DNA, the CDR3 is TGTGCCAGCAGCCCCCAACCGAGCGTCAACTATGGCTACACCTTC. Protein: CASSPQPSVNYGYTF. The chain carries TRBV3-1 (or the pseudogene TRBV3-2) and TRBJ1-2; unclear D gene. CDR3 length equals 15 residues. The ends were cut back, 4 bases at V and 2 bases at J, with 14 bases in the middle. The germline V gene encodes CDR1 LGHDT and CDR2 YNNKEL (reference sequence).

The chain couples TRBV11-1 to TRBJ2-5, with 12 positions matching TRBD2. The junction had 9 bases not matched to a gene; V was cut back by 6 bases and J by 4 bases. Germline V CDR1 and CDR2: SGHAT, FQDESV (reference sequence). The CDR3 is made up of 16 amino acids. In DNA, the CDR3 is TGTGCCAGCAGGACTAGCGGGGGATTTGGAGGAGAGACCCAGTACTTC. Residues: CASRTSGGFGGETQYF.

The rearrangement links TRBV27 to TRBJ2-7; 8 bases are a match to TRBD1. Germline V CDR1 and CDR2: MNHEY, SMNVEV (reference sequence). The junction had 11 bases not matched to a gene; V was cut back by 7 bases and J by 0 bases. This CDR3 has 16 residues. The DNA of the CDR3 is TGTGCCAGCACCACCATCCCAGGGGGCGGCTCCTACGAGCAGTACTTC. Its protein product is CASTTIPGGGSYEQYF.

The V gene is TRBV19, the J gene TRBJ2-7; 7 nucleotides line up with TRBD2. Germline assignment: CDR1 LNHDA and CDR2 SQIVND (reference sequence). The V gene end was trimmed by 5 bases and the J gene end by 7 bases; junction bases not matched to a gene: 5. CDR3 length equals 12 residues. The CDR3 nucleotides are TGTGCCAGTAGTCCCCACGGGAGGGAGCAGTACTTC. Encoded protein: CASSPHGREQYF.

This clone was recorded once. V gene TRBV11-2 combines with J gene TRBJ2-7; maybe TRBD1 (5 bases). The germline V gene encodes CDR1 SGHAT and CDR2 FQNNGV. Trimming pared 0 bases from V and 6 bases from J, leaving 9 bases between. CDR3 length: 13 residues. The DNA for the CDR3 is TGTGCCAGCAGCTTAGACGACAGATCCGAGCAGTACTTC. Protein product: CASSLDDRSEQYF.

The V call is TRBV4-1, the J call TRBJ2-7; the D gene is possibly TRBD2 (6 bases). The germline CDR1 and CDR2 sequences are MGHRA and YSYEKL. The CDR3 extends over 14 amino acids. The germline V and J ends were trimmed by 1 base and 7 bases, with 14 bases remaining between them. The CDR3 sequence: CASSQARGTEEQYF. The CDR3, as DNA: TGCGCCAGCAGCCAAGCTCGCGGGACGGAAGAGCAGTACTTC.

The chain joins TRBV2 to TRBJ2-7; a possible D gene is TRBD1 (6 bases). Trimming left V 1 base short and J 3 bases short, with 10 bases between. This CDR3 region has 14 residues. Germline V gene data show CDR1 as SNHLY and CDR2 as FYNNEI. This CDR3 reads CASSEERGYYEQYF. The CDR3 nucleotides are TGTGCCAGCAGTGAAGAAAGGGGGTACTACGAGCAGTACTTC. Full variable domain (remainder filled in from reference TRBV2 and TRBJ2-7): EPEVTQTPSHQVTQMGQEVILRCVPISNHLYFYWYRQILGQKVEFLVSFYNNEISEKSEIFDDQFSVERPDGSNFTLKIRSTKLEDSAMYFCASSEERGYYEQYFGPGTRLTVT.

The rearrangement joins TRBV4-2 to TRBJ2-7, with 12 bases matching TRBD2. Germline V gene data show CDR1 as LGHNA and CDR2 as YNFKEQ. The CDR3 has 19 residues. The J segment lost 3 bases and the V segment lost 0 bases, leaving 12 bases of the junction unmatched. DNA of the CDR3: TGTGCCAGCAGCCAAGAGCTAGCGGGGGGGCCCGGTGAGGTCTACGAGCAGTACTTC. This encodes CASSQELAGGPGEVYEQYF.

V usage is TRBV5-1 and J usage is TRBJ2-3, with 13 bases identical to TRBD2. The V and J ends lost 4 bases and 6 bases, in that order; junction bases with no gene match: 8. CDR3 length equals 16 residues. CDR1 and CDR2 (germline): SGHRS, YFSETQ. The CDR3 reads CASSIRTSGGMDTQYF. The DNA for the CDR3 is TGCGCCAGCAGCATACGGACTAGCGGGGGCATGGATACGCAGTATTTT. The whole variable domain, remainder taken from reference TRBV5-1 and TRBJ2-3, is KAGVTQTPRYLIKTRGQQVTLSCSPISGHRSVSWYQQTPGQGLQFLFEYFSETQRNKGNFPGRFSGRQFSNSRSEMNVSTLELGDSALYLCASSIRTSGGMDTQYFGPGTRLTVL.

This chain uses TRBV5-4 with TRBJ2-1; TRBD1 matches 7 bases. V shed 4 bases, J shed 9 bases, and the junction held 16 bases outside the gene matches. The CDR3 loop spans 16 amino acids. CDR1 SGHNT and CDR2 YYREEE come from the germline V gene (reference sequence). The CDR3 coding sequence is TGTGCCAGCAGCCCTCCTACAGGGGCGTTTGACCGTGAGCAGTTCTTC. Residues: CASSPPTGAFDREQFF.

CDR3 in amino acids: CASSHGTATMSPLHF. The CDR3, as DNA: TGCGCCAGCAGCCACGGGACAGCAACAATGTCACCCCTCCACTTT. The J gene is TRBJ1-6, the V gene TRBV5-1; 7 nucleotides agree with TRBD1. CDR1 and CDR2 (germline): SGHRS, YFSETQ. The CDR3 spans 15 residues. V dropped 4 bases and J dropped 10; count of bases not matched to a gene: 11.

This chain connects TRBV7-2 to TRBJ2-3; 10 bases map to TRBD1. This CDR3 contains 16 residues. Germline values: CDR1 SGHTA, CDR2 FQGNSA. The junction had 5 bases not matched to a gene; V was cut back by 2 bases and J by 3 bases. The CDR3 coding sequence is TGTGCCAGCAGCTTACTGGGACAGGGGCGAACAGATACGCAGTATTTT. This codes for CASSLLGQGRTDTQYF.

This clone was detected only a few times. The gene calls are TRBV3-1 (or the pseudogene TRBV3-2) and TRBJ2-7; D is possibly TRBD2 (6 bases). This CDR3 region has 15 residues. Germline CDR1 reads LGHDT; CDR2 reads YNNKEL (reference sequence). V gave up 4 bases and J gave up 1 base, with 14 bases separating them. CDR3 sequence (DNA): TGTGCCAGCAGCCGGGGACTTTTCCTTTCCTACGAGCAGTACTTC. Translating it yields CASSRGLFLSYEQYF.

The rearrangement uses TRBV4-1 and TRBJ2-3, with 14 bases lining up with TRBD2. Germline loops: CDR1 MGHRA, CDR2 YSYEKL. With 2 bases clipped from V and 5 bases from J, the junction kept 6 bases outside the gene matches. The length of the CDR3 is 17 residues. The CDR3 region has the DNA TGCGCCAGCAGCCAAAGTGGGACTAGCGGGGGTGGAGATACGCAGTATTTT. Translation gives CASSQSGTSGGGDTQYF.